What follows are 4 T cell receptor beta chains derived from one specimen sequenced in a study of sequential checkpoint blockade in melanoma. Treatment denoted: randomized to nivolumab then ipilimumab (arm A) or the reverse (arm B). Clones were read by immunoSEQ multiplex PCR, and TCRdb kept only the in-frame ones, dropping some. The table lists approximately 2,500 clones, 20% to 25% of them singletons. The specimen was tumor tissue (inferred from file names), collected from a patient given nivolumab and ipilimumab in sequence. The receptors were gathered from a human donor with melanoma.

The V call is TRBV5-1, the J call TRBJ1-4; tentatively, D is TRBD1 (6 bases). Germline V gives CDR1 SGHRS, CDR2 YFSETQ. The germline V and J ends were trimmed by 0 bases and 7 bases, with 13 bases remaining between them. This CDR3 comprises 15 residues. CDR3 protein: CASSLVQGKGEKLFF. The CDR3 bases are TGCGCCAGCAGCTTGGTTCAGGGGAAGGGTGAAAAACTGTTTTTT. Variable domain in full (rest from reference TRBV5-1 and TRBJ1-4): KAGVTQTPRYLIKTRGQQVTLSCSPISGHRSVSWYQQTPGQGLQFLFEYFSETQRNKGNFPGRFSGRQFSNSRSEMNVSTLELGDSALYLCASSLVQGKGEKLFFGSGTQLSVL.

This clone was detected only a few times. The chain is built from TRBV19 and TRBJ1-1; possible D gene TRBD1, 6 bases. The CDR3 covers 14 residues. Trimming took 5 bases from V and 5 from J, leaving 15 bases between them. Germline CDR1 and CDR2: LNHDA and SQIVND (reference sequence). The CDR3 protein is CASSRRGPLTEAFF. In DNA, the CDR3 is TGTGCCAGTAGTCGACGGGGGCCATTAACTGAAGCTTTCTTT.

The V call is TRBV18, the J call TRBJ2-7; D call uncertain. There are 14 residues in the CDR3. V was pared by 3 bases and J by 0 bases, with 9 bases between. From germline, CDR1 is KGHSH and CDR2 LQKENI. For the CDR3, the DNA is TGTGCCAGCTCACCCAGTATGAGCTCCTACGAGCAGTACGTC. This translates into CASSPSMSSYEQYV.

The gene calls are TRBV19 and TRBJ1-2, with 10 bases that match TRBD1. The CDR3 loop spans 14 amino acids. V lost 3 bases and J lost 8; bases outside the gene matches: 6. Germline V gene data show CDR1 as LNHDA and CDR2 as SQIVND (reference sequence). CDR3: CASSIRQGAVGYTF. CDR3 DNA sequence: TGTGCCAGTAGTATTCGACAGGGGGCGGTCGGCTACACCTTC.